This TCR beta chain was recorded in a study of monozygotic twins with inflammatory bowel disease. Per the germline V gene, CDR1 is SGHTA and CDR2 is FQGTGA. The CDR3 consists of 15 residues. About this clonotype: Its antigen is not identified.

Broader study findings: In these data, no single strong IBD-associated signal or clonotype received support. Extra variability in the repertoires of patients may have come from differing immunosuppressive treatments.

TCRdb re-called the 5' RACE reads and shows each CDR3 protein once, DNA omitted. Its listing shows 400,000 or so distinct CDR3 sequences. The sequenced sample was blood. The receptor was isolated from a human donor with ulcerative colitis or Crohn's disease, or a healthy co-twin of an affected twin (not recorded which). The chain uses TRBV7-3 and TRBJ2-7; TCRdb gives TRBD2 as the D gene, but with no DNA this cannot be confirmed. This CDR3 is CASSLKAGPLYEQYF.